The 22 T cell receptor beta chains below come from one sample, sequenced in a study of T cells in Graves' hyperthyroidism and ophthalmopathy. Amplification targeted TCR beta CDR3 regions from RNA transcripts. The HTBI set primed first-round TCR CDR3 RT-PCR. In TCRdb, the multiplex PCR reads were re-called with MiXCR into one record per CDR3 protein. The sample comprises hundreds of thousands of distinct CDR3 sequences, around 20% of which are singletons, and roughly 17% rests with the top ten. The sequencing sample was made of blood. The receptors stem from a woman aged 50 to 60 with Graves' hyperthyroidism that later progressed to Graves' ophthalmopathy.

The genes are TRBV7-2 and TRBJ2-2; 7 nucleotides match TRBD1. Germline lookup yields CDR1 SGHTA and CDR2 FQGNSA. The J segment lost 4 bases and the V segment lost 2 bases, leaving 7 bases of the junction unmatched. The CDR3 covers 16 residues. The CDR3 reads CASSLLTGTPTGELFF. Written as DNA, the CDR3 is TGTGCCAGCAGCTTACTGACAGGGACCCCCACCGGGGAGCTGTTTTTT.

This clonotype was found many times. As DNA, the CDR3 is TGTGCCAGCAGTGCTGGGACCTATTATGGCTACACCTTC. It encodes CASSAGTYYGYTF. The rearrangement uses TRBV2 and TRBJ1-2, with D maybe TRBD1 (5 bases). The CDR3 contains 13 residues. Trimming took off 4 bases at V and 5 bases at J, with 11 bases between the two ends. Germline V lookup: CDR1 SNHLY, CDR2 FYNNEI.

This chain joins TRBV7-3 and TRBJ2-3; a weak D match, TRBD2 (6 bases). With 2 bases removed from V and 0 bases from J, the gap between germline ends came to 12 bases. This CDR3 has 16 residues. The germline CDR1 and CDR2 sequences are SGHTA and FQGTGA. The CDR3 DNA is TGTGCCAGCAGCTTATGGAGGGTGGATAGCACAGATACGCAGTATTTT. Protein: CASSLWRVDSTDTQYF.

In this sample, this clonotype turned up a few times. The junction departs from germline at one end; a sequencing error may be responsible. This rearrangement joins TRBV6-1 to TRBJ2-1, with D tentatively TRBD2 (7 bases). There are 16 residues in the CDR3. Germline CDR1 reads MNHNS; CDR2 reads SASEGT. The CDR3 region is CAISEPGGRTYNEQFF. Here the CDR3 DNA reads TGTGCCATCAGTGAGCCGGGGGGCCGGACCTACAATGAGCAGTTCTTC.

The chain links TRBV5-1 to TRBJ1-4; TRBD1 matches at 8 bases. V dropped 3 bases and J dropped 6; count of bases not matched to a gene: 7. The CDR3 is made up of 15 amino acids. Germline CDR1 SGHRS, CDR2 YFSETQ. CDR3 protein: CASSSGQGGHEKLFF. The CDR3 coding sequence is TGCGCCAGCAGCTCCGGACAGGGCGGACATGAAAAACTGTTTTTT.

This clonotype was observed a few times. The V gene is TRBV19, the J gene TRBJ1-5; the D is unclear. V was pared by 3 bases and J by 5 bases, with 8 bases between. The CDR3 is 13 amino acids. Germline V gene data show CDR1 as LNHDA and CDR2 as SQIVND (reference sequence). The CDR3 loop is CASSMFGDQPQHF. The CDR3 DNA is TGTGCCAGTAGTATGTTCGGAGATCAGCCCCAGCATTTT.

This clonotype was found many times. V usage is TRBV5-1 and J usage is TRBJ2-1, with 10 bases matching TRBD2. The CDR3 consists of 15 residues. Germline CDR1 SGHRS, CDR2 YFSETQ. V gave up 0 bases and J gave up 8 bases; unmatched junction bases: 5. CDR3 bases: TGCGCCAGCAGCTTGGGTCTAGCGGGGGTCGATGAGCAGTTCTTC. It is translated as CASSLGLAGVDEQFF.

J is TRBJ1-3 and V is TRBV10-3, with D possibly being TRBD1 (6 bases). The CDR3 extends over 16 amino acids. Germline CDR1 reads ENHRY; CDR2 reads SYGVKD. Trimming left V 3 bases short and J 0 bases short, with 12 bases between. CDR3 DNA: TGTGCCATCAGTGACAGACAGGTTCTCTCTGGAAACACCATATATTTT. It translates to CAISDRQVLSGNTIYF.

This clonotype was seen many times. One junction end disagrees with the germline gene, perhaps due to a read error. CDR3 sequence (DNA): TGCGCCAGCATGGAAAACAGTTTCGTGGAAGCTTTCTTT. Translating it yields CASMENSFVEAFF. The chain uses TRBV12-3 or TRBV12-4 and TRBJ1-1; no clear D gene. The CDR3 runs to 13 residues.

This clonotype was found a few times. The rearrangement joins TRBV5-5 to TRBJ1-1; 9 positions agree with TRBD1. The CDR3 is made up of 13 amino acids. V shed 10 bases, J shed 3 bases, and the junction held 7 bases outside the gene matches. CDR1 is SGHKS and CDR2 is YYEKEE in the germline V gene (reference sequence). The CDR3 is CACTGGADTEAFF. The DNA for the CDR3 is TGTGCCTGTACAGGGGGCGCGGACACTGAAGCTTTCTTT.

At least ten counts were recorded for this clonotype. V usage is TRBV6-1 and J usage is TRBJ2-7; 9 bases are a match to TRBD2. The trim removed 2 bases at V and 2 bases at J, leaving 7 bases unmatched. The V gene's germline CDR1 is MNHNS and CDR2 SASEGT. The CDR3 consists of 16 residues. The CDR3 region is CASSESSGGLTYEQYF. The CDR3 DNA sequence: TGTGCCAGCAGTGAATCCAGCGGGGGGCTCACCTACGAGCAGTACTTC.

This clonotype was detected many times. This chain connects TRBV6-1 to TRBJ2-5, with 15 bases lining up with TRBD2. This CDR3 is 18 amino acids long. J lost 4 bases, V lost 9 bases, and 15 bases had no gene match. Germline values: CDR1 MNHNS, CDR2 SASEGT. CDR3: CASNTGLAGGLNGETQYF. The CDR3 DNA follows: TGTGCCAGTAATACCGGACTAGCGGGGGGGCTGAATGGAGAGACCCAGTACTTC.

This clonotype appeared a single time. J is TRBJ1-3 and V is TRBV5-6; maybe TRBD1 (6 bases). The CDR3 runs to 15 residues. CDR1 SGHDT and CDR2 YYEEEE come from the germline V gene. Trimming stripped 2 bases from V and 8 bases from J, with 17 bases between. The chain's CDR3 is CASSFGGAGGDTIYF. CDR3 DNA sequence: TGTGCCAGCAGCTTCGGGGGGGCTGGAGGGGACACCATATATTTT.

This clonotype was seen many times. The chain has TRBV13 and TRBJ1-1; D gene uncertain. Germline CDR1 is PRHDT and CDR2 is FYEKMQ (reference sequence). V lost 5 bases and J lost 0, with 10 bases in between. The CDR3 loop spans 14 amino acids. The CDR3 DNA sequence: TGTGCCAGCAGCCGACGGGGAATGAACACTGAAGCTTTCTTT. Protein: CASSRRGMNTEAFF.

The rearrangement joins TRBV6-2 or TRBV6-3 to TRBJ2-3; D gene uncertain. CDR1 and CDR2 (germline): MNHEY, SVGEGT. CDR3 length: 11 residues. V was cut by 8 bases and J by 5 bases, with 8 bases left in between. CDR3 amino acids: CASPNVDTQYF. DNA for the CDR3: TGTGCCAGCCCTAACGTAGATACGCAGTATTTT.

This clonotype was detected a few times. This chain connects TRBV5-5 to TRBJ1-6; D is unclear. Trimming removed 4 bases at V and 0 bases at J, with 23 bases between. Per germline, CDR1 SGHKS and CDR2 YYEKEE (reference sequence). This CDR3 has 20 residues. The DNA of the CDR3 is TGTGCCAGCAGCGCACAGCCGAAGAGGGCATTCAGCTCCTATAATTCACCCCTCCACTTT. Translation gives CASSAQPKRAFSSYNSPLHF.

This clonotype was observed a few times. J is TRBJ1-2 and V is TRBV10-3, with D perhaps TRBD1 (6 bases). This CDR3 contains 14 residues. Per the germline V gene, CDR1 is ENHRY and CDR2 is SYGVKD. The V end was cut by 0 bases, the J end by 8 bases, with 13 bases between. CDR3 protein: CAISESGGGRGYTF. The CDR3 DNA follows: TGTGCCATCAGTGAGTCGGGAGGGGGTAGAGGCTACACCTTC.

The V gene is TRBV4-1, the J gene TRBJ1-5; D gene uncertain. The CDR3 consists of 12 residues. V lost 2 bases and J 6 bases, leaving 5 bases between the germline ends. Looked up from germline, CDR1 is MGHRA and CDR2 is YSYEKL. In nucleotides, the CDR3 is TGCGCCAGCAGCCAATTCGGTCAGCCCCAGCATTTT. Its protein product is CASSQFGQPQHF.

This clonotype appeared many times. The chain recombines TRBV2 with TRBJ2-2; no firm D call. Germline V CDR1 and CDR2: SNHLY, FYNNEI. CDR3 size: 12 residues. V gave up 8 bases and J gave up 4 bases, with 8 bases separating them. The CDR3 region has the DNA TGTGCCAGCGGTCGGAGCACCGGGGAGCTGTTTTTT. Encoded protein: CASGRSTGELFF.

This clonotype was recorded many times. This chain joins TRBV20-1 and TRBJ2-7; 12 bases are shared with TRBD2. The CDR3 totals 17 residues. The germline CDR1 and CDR2 sequences are DFQATT and SNEGSKA (reference sequence). The V gene end was trimmed by 1 base and the J gene end by 5 bases; junction bases not matched to a gene: 12. CDR3 nucleotides: TGCAGTGCTAGAGTGGCTAGCGGGGGGGCGGTTGTAAACGAGCAGTACTTC. Amino acids: CSARVASGGAVVNEQYF.

This clonotype was found many times. The V and J genes are TRBV5-6 and TRBJ1-1, with D hard to call. The CDR3 sequence is 13 residues long. The germline CDR1 and CDR2 sequences are SGHDT and YYEEEE. Trimming removed 3 bases from V and 6 bases from J, with 12 bases in between. The CDR3 loop is CASSSRFWAEAFF. The CDR3 DNA follows: TGTGCCAGCAGCTCTCGATTCTGGGCTGAAGCTTTCTTT.

In its sample, this clonotype was seen many times. The chain employs TRBV12-5 and TRBJ2-2; possibly TRBD2 for D (6 bases). Trimming left V 0 bases short and J 1 base short, with 15 bases between. Germline assignment: CDR1 LGHNT and CDR2 FRNRAP. The CDR3 has 18 amino acids. The CDR3 sequence is CASGLVGGGTLNTGELFF. CDR3 nucleotide sequence: TGTGCTAGTGGTTTGGTCGGTGGGGGGACCCTGAACACCGGGGAGCTGTTTTTT.